These 23 T cell receptor beta chains originate from one sample sequenced in a study of blood T cell repertoires in COVID-19 (dated by TCRdb to the early 2020s). The protocol used for the library was the immunoSEQ multiplex PCR assay. Held by TCRdb, this immuneACCESS table contains in-frame sequences only and omits some clones. Under half of the omission traces to an unresolved V gene where checked; the cause of the rest is unknown. This sample comprises 40,000 or so clones, nearly 90% of them detected only once. Jointly, the top ten make up around 3% of the sample. Input material: peripheral blood. Receptors originate from a man aged 45-65 years with active COVID-19.

The V and J genes are TRBV5-1 and TRBJ1-1; possibly TRBD1 for D (6 bases). The CDR3 sequence is 16 residues long. V was shortened by 0 bases and J by 1 base, with 13 bases between the two germline ends. Germline V lookup: CDR1 SGHRS, CDR2 YFSETQ. CDR3 loop: CASSLGRGGANTEAFF. The CDR3, as DNA: TGCGCCAGCAGCTTGGGGCGAGGGGGGGCGAACACTGAAGCTTTCTTT.

The V call is TRBV10-3, the J call TRBJ1-3; TRBD1 matches 7 bases. The junction had 3 bases not matched to a gene; V was cut back by 7 bases and J by 3 bases. Germline V gives CDR1 ENHRY, CDR2 SYGVKD. The CDR3 is 13 residues long. CDR3 in DNA: TGTGCCATCAAGGGGGCCGATGGAAACACCATATATTTT. It is translated as CAIKGADGNTIYF.

This clone was seen a single time. The J gene is TRBJ1-3, the V gene TRBV5-1, with 8 bases matching TRBD1. V shed 4 bases, J shed 1 base, and the junction held 7 bases outside the gene matches. The germline CDR1 and CDR2 sequences are SGHRS and YFSETQ. The CDR3 is 16 residues long. Here the CDR3 DNA reads TGCGCCAGCAGCACGGGACAGGAGCCTTCTGGAAACACCATATATTTT. It is translated as CASSTGQEPSGNTIYF.

The rearrangement uses TRBV5-6 and TRBJ1-6; 8 nucleotides match TRBD1. The V segment lost 4 bases and the J segment 9 bases; nucleotides outside the gene matches: 12. The CDR3 sequence is 16 residues long. From germline, CDR1 is SGHDT and CDR2 YYEEEE. The CDR3 spells CASSQRQGIGGSPLHF. The CDR3 DNA reads TGTGCCAGCAGCCAAAGACAGGGGATCGGGGGTTCACCCCTCCACTTT.

CDR3: CASSPGGMHEKLFF. In DNA form, the CDR3 reads TGTGCCAGCTCACCAGGGGGCATGCATGAAAAACTGTTTTTT. The J gene is TRBJ1-4, the V gene TRBV18; possibly TRBD1 for D (6 bases). Germline assignment: CDR1 KGHSH and CDR2 LQKENI. The CDR3 runs 14 residues. Trimming shortened V by 2 bases and J by 6 bases, and 10 bases separated the two germline ends. Complete variable domain (other parts from reference TRBV18 and TRBJ1-4): NAGVMQNPRHLVRRRGQEARLRCSPMKGHSHVYWYRQLPEEGLKFMVYLQKENIIDESGMPKERFSAEFPKEGPSILRIQQVVRGDSAAYFCASSPGGMHEKLFFGSGTQLSVL.

This chain uses TRBV5-6 with TRBJ1-6, with D maybe TRBD1 (5 bases). Trimming removed 0 bases at V and 10 bases at J, with 14 bases between. The V gene's germline CDR1 is SGHDT and CDR2 YYEEEE. This CDR3 is 15 amino acids long. The CDR3 coding sequence is TGTGCCAGCAGCTTGGGCTCCGCCGGGGGGTCACCCCTCCACTTT. Its protein is CASSLGSAGGSPLHF.

As regards this clone: The germline gene is not matched at one end of the junction; a read error may be the cause. The rearrangement uses TRBV27 and TRBJ1-6; D possibly corresponds to TRBD1 (5 bases). The V gene's germline CDR1 is MNHEY and CDR2 SMNVEV (reference sequence). The CDR3 is 17 residues long. This CDR3 is CVSTLFRVWAYNSPLHF. The DNA for the CDR3 is TGTGTCAGCACCTTGTTCAGGGTTTGGGCCTATAATTCACCCCTCCACTTT.

This clone occurred once. The chain combines TRBV10-3 with TRBJ2-2, with a weak D call TRBD1 (7 bases). The CDR3 is made up of 12 amino acids. The germline V gene encodes CDR1 ENHRY and CDR2 SYGVKD. Trimming cost V 7 bases and J 11 bases, with 14 bases left between them. As DNA, the CDR3 is TGTGCCATCAACAGGGGACTTGACGAGCTGTTTTTT. Translation: CAINRGLDELFF.

This chain joins TRBV21-1 and TRBJ1-5; TRBD1 is taken as the D call from the table, unchecked against the DNA. TRBV21-1 is labeled a pseudogene. The CDR3 totals 21 residues. This chain's CDR3 is CASSPTYHRAAPYYSNQPQHF. Written as DNA, the CDR3 is TGTGCCAGCAGCCCAACATACCACAGGGCCGCACCCTATTATAGCAATCAGCCCCAGCATTTT.

The CDR3 nucleotides are TGTGCCAGTAATGAACAGGTTTGGAGCAATCAGCCCCAGCATTTT. Translation gives CASNEQVWSNQPQHF. The chain joins TRBV19 to TRBJ1-5; maybe TRBD1 (5 bases). The CDR3 contains 15 residues. In germline, CDR1 is LNHDA, CDR2 SQIVND (reference sequence). The V end was cut by 7 bases, the J end by 1 base, with 14 bases between. The full variable domain, with the rest looked up from reference TRBV19 and TRBJ1-5, is DGGITQSPKYLFRKEGQNVTLSCEQNLNHDAMYWYRQDPGQGLRLIYYSQIVNDFQKGDIAEGYSVSREKKESFPLTVTSAQKNPTAFYLCASNEQVWSNQPQHFGDGTRLSIL.

The J gene is TRBJ1-5, the V gene TRBV6-5; TRBD1 aligns across 8 bases. This CDR3 comprises 15 residues. J gave up 2 bases and V 7 bases, and 7 bases lay outside the gene matches. The germline gives CDR1 MNHEY, CDR2 SVGAGI. CDR3 residues: CASIRTGPRNQPQHF. Written as DNA, the CDR3 is TGTGCCAGCATCCGGACAGGGCCTCGCAATCAGCCCCAGCATTTT.

V and J are TRBV11-3 and TRBJ1-6; the match to TRBD1 covers 9 bases. Germline-derived CDR1 and CDR2 are SGHNT and YENEEA. The CDR3 loop spans 13 amino acids. V trimming: 5 bases; J trimming: 17 bases; junction bases outside the gene matches: 10. CDR3 bases: TGTGCCAGCAGCCAAGGACAGGGGACAAGTATCCACTTT. Its protein product is CASSQGQGTSIHF.

V usage is TRBV7-6 and J usage is TRBJ1-6; D call uncertain. Per germline, CDR1 SGHVS and CDR2 FNYEAQ. The CDR3 runs 14 residues. V lost 2 bases and J 8 bases, leaving 10 bases between the germline ends. The DNA of the CDR3 is TGTGCCAGCAGCTTAAATTTCGGAGATTCACCCCTCCACTTT. It specifies CASSLNFGDSPLHF.

The chain has TRBV19 and TRBJ2-2; 8 bases are shared with TRBD2. J gave up 0 bases and V 8 bases, and 5 bases lay outside the gene matches. CDR1 and CDR2 (germline): LNHDA, SQIVND (reference sequence). The CDR3 consists of 15 residues. The DNA of the CDR3 is TGTGCCAGTCGGAGAGCGGGAGCGAACACCGGGGAGCTGTTTTTT. Its translation is CASRRAGANTGELFF.

This clone was counted a single time. This chain connects TRBV19 to TRBJ1-2; 7 bases fit TRBD1. Germline V gene sequence: CDR1 LNHDA, CDR2 SQIVND (reference sequence). Unmatched junction bases numbered 2, after V lost 1 base and J lost 0 bases. The CDR3 is 15 amino acids. CDR3 protein: CASSIGGTANYGYTF. DNA for the CDR3: TGTGCCAGTAGTATAGGCGGGACAGCTAACTATGGCTACACCTTC. Supplemented by reference TRBV19 and TRBJ1-2, the full variable domain reads DGGITQSPKYLFRKEGQNVTLSCEQNLNHDAMYWYRQDPGQGLRLIYYSQIVNDFQKGDIAEGYSVSREKKESFPLTVTSAQKNPTAFYLCASSIGGTANYGYTFGSGTRLTVV.

Only one count was recorded for this clone. This chain connects TRBV7-2 to TRBJ2-3; 7 bases align to TRBD2. Germline CDR1 and CDR2: SGHTA and FQGNSA. J was trimmed by 0 bases and V by 5 bases; bases with no gene match: 8. The CDR3 has 16 residues. CDR3 sequence: CASSPGGGVSTDTQYF. The CDR3 DNA sequence: TGTGCCAGCAGCCCCGGTGGGGGGGTCAGCACAGATACGCAGTATTTT.

Turning to this clone: Since the CDR3 does not end with the conserved phenylalanine or tryptophan, this likely comes from a read error. It is unclear where the CDR3 begins or ends on the DNA, so no DNA is shown, and the CDR3 is as TCRdb lists it. The V and J genes are TRBV6-2 or TRBV6-3 and TRBJ2-3; the table's D call, TRBD2, was not checked against the DNA. Termini included, the CDR3 measures 13 amino acids. CDR1 is MNHEY and CDR2 is SVGEGT in the germline V gene. The CDR3: CASSQTRTSGGLL.

The V and J genes are TRBV6-4 and TRBJ2-5, with a tentative D call TRBD2 (6 bases). V gave up 4 bases and J gave up 2 bases, with 14 bases separating them. The CDR3 runs 15 residues. Germline V gene sequence: CDR1 MRHNA, CDR2 SNTAGT. The CDR3 DNA reads TGTGCCAGCAGTGCCATCGCGGGGTCACAAGAGACCCAGTACTTC. Its protein is CASSAIAGSQETQYF.

The J gene is TRBJ2-2, the V gene TRBV14, with a possible D match to TRBD2 (6 bases). The CDR3 is 14 residues long. Germline CDR1 and CDR2: SGHDN and FVKESK. V lost 5 bases to trimming and J lost 0 bases, with 7 bases between them. In nucleotides, the CDR3 is TGTGCCAGCAGCGGCGGGACGAACACCGGGGAGCTGTTTTTT. The encoded protein is CASSGGTNTGELFF.

This clone was seen only a few times. V gene TRBV5-1 combines with J gene TRBJ1-2; the D gene is possibly TRBD1 (5 bases). Germline CDR1 is SGHRS and CDR2 is YFSETQ. This CDR3 spans 14 amino acids. V was cut by 4 bases and J by 0 bases, with 10 bases left in between. The CDR3 sequence: CASSGSGANYGYTF. The CDR3 nucleotides read TGCGCCAGCAGCGGATCGGGGGCTAACTATGGCTACACCTTC.

The CDR3 DNA sequence: TGTGCCAGCTCACCCGTTGTGGGCACCACTGAAGCTTTCTTT. This codes for CASSPVVGTTEAFF. The chain links TRBV18 to TRBJ1-1; D ambiguous. This CDR3 is 14 amino acids long. CDR1 and CDR2 from the germline V gene are KGHSH and LQKENI. Deletions cut 3 bases from V and 4 bases from J, with 12 bases between.

A single count supports this clone. The rearrangement uses TRBV5-1 and TRBJ2-7; TRBD1 is a possible D gene (5 bases). Germline values: CDR1 SGHRS, CDR2 YFSETQ. The germline V and J ends were trimmed by 4 bases and 5 bases, with 19 bases remaining between them. The CDR3 consists of 15 residues. In DNA form, the CDR3 reads TGCGCCAGCAGCGCCAGGGAACCGACCCGGGACGAGCAGTACTTC. It specifies CASSAREPTRDEQYF.

This clone was observed once. This rearrangement joins TRBV4-2 to TRBJ2-7; maybe TRBD2 (7 bases). Germline CDR1 LGHNA, CDR2 YNFKEQ. V lost 0 bases and J lost 7, with 13 bases in between. This CDR3 is 14 amino acids long. The CDR3: CASSQETGRGEQYF. The CDR3 DNA reads TGTGCCAGCAGCCAAGAAACGGGGAGGGGGGAGCAGTACTTC.